A single sample gave rise to the 5 T cell receptor beta chains below, sequenced in a study of blood T cell repertoires in COVID-19. This table comes from immunoSEQ multiplex PCR, and its TCRdb copy is limited to in-frame clones, with some not included. The sample comprises about 160,000 clones, roughly 85% of which are singletons, and 3% to 4% rests with the top ten. The material sequenced was peripheral blood. These receptors were collected from a human donor with acute or convalescent COVID-19. The donor label of this sample is uncertain.

A single count supports this clone. The sample has other DNA sequences that encode this CDR3 too. This rearrangement joins TRBV7-9 to TRBJ1-5, with D unresolved. CDR1 and CDR2 from the germline V gene are SEHNR and FQNEAQ (reference sequence). The CDR3 is 13 amino acids. V shed 1 base and J shed 4 bases, with 5 bases lying between them. The CDR3 DNA sequence: TGTGCCAGCAGCTTAGGGGCTAATCAGCCCCAGCATTTT. This translates into CASSLGANQPQHF. Looking up the rest from reference TRBV7-9 and TRBJ1-5 gives the full variable domain: DTGVSQNPRHKITKRGQNVTFRCDPISEHNRLYWYRQTLGQGPEFLTYFQNEAQLEKSRLLSDRFSAERPKGSFSTLEIQRTEQGDSAMYLCASSLGANQPQHFGDGTRLSIL.

V and J are TRBV4-1 and TRBJ1-2, with 8 positions matching TRBD1. The CDR3 sequence is 14 residues long. With V trimmed by 4 bases and J by 2 bases, 3 bases remained unmatched. The germline V gene encodes CDR1 MGHRA and CDR2 YSYEKL. The DNA for the CDR3 is TGCGCCAGCAGCCCGGACAGGGTCAACTATGGCTACACCTTC. Translating it yields CASSPDRVNYGYTF.

The rearrangement uses TRBV6-5 and TRBJ2-7; TRBD1 matches 9 bases. The V segment lost 6 bases and the J segment 1 base; nucleotides outside the gene matches: 4. The CDR3 extends over 14 amino acids. Germline assignment: CDR1 MNHEY and CDR2 SVGAGI. The CDR3 coding sequence is TGTGCCAGCAGGGGGACAGGGAAGTCCTACGAGCAGTACTTC. As protein: CASRGTGKSYEQYF.

The chain employs TRBV5-4 and TRBJ2-7; TRBD2 matches 14 bases. Germline V lookup: CDR1 SGHNT, CDR2 YYREEE (reference sequence). Unmatched junction bases numbered 6, after V lost 4 bases and J lost 3 bases. The length of the CDR3 is 16 residues. CDR3 nucleotides: TGTGCCAGCAGCCCAGGACTAGCGGGGGGTGTCTACGAGCAGTACTTC. It specifies CASSPGLAGGVYEQYF.

The J gene is TRBJ1-5, the V gene TRBV24-1; D may be TRBD1 (5 bases). This CDR3 spans 13 amino acids. The ends were cut back, 1 base at V and 7 bases at J, with 7 bases in the middle. Looked up from germline, CDR1 is KGHDR and CDR2 is SFDVKD. The CDR3 region is CATSDFQGQPQHF. CDR3 coding DNA: TGTGCCACCAGTGATTTCCAGGGACAGCCCCAGCATTTT.